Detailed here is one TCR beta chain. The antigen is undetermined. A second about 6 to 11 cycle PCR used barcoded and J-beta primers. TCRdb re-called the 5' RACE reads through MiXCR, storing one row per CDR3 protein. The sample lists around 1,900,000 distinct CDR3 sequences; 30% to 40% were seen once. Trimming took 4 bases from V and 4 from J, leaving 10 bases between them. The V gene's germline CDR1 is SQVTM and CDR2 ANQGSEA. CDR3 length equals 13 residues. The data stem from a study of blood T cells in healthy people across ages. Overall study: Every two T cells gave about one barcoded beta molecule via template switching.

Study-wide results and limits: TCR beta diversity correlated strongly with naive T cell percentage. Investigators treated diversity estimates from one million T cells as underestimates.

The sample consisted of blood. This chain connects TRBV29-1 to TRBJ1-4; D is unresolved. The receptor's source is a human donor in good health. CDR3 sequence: CSVGHSINEKLFF. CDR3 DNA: TGCAGCGTTGGACACAGCATTAATGAAAAACTGTTTTTT.